The 18 T cell receptor beta chains given below trace back to one sample, sequenced in a study of blood T cell repertoires in COVID-19 (dated by TCRdb to 2019 to 2021). The method behind the library was the immunoSEQ multiplex PCR assay. The clones in this table, taken by TCRdb from immuneACCESS, are in-frame only. Not every clone is retained; where verified, under half of the shortfall comes from an unresolved V gene, and the cause of the rest is unknown. The sample table lists 130,000 to 150,000 clones, over 80% of them with a count of one. Roughly 1.5% of the sample belongs to the ten largest clones. Source material: peripheral blood. The receptor set was obtained from a woman aged 45-65 years with acute or convalescent COVID-19.

The genes are TRBV5-1 and TRBJ1-6; TRBD1 aligns across 7 bases. Looked up from germline, CDR1 is SGHRS and CDR2 is YFSETQ. Trimming at V came to 4 bases and at J to 7 bases, leaving 14 bases not matched to a gene. The CDR3 spans 17 residues. The CDR3 sequence: CASSPRGSIRANSPLHF. The DNA of the CDR3 is TGCGCCAGCAGCCCCAGGGGGAGCATTCGGGCCAATTCACCCCTCCACTTT.

The rearrangement uses TRBV5-4 and TRBJ1-2; D possibly corresponds to TRBD1 (5 bases). Per the germline V gene, CDR1 is SGHNT and CDR2 is YYREEE (reference sequence). V was shortened by 0 bases and J by 4 bases, with 7 bases between the two germline ends. This CDR3 spans 13 amino acids. CDR3 loop: CASSLDRSYGYTF. In nucleotides, the CDR3 is TGTGCCAGCAGCTTGGACAGGAGCTATGGCTACACCTTC.

Comments on this clone: This same CDR3 is encoded by further DNA sequences in the sample. The rearrangement joins TRBV27 to TRBJ2-7, with a tentative D call TRBD2 (6 bases). This CDR3 has 13 amino acids. The V end lost 2 bases, the J end lost 4 bases, and 9 bases lay between the germline ends. Germline-derived CDR1 and CDR2 are MNHEY and SMNVEV (reference sequence). In DNA form, the CDR3 reads TGTGCCAGCAGTTTAACGGGAGCTTACGAGCAGTACTTC. Residues: CASSLTGAYEQYF.

V is TRBV6-6 and J is TRBJ1-2; D possibly corresponds to TRBD1 (6 bases). CDR3 length: 15 residues. Germline CDR1 MNHNY, CDR2 SVGAGI (reference sequence). V dropped 2 bases and J dropped 6 bases, with 16 bases sitting between them. The CDR3 region is CASSYAETGGDGYTF. The DNA for the CDR3 is TGTGCCAGCAGTTACGCCGAGACAGGAGGCGATGGCTACACCTTC.

The V call is TRBV27, the J call TRBJ2-5, with TRBD1 as a possible D gene (5 bases). Germline V gives CDR1 MNHEY, CDR2 SMNVEV (reference sequence). V lost 1 base to trimming and J lost 7 bases, with 13 bases between them. CDR3 length: 14 amino acids. In nucleotides, the CDR3 is TGTGCCAGCAGTTTATATAAGGGGCCGGGGACCCAGTACTTC. Its translation is CASSLYKGPGTQYF.

The chain recombines TRBV7-9 with TRBJ1-1, with D possibly matching TRBD1 (5 bases). The CDR3 is made up of 14 amino acids. V shed 2 bases and J shed 2 bases, with 9 bases lying between them. Germline loops: CDR1 SEHNR, CDR2 FQNEAQ (reference sequence). The CDR3 region has the DNA TGTGCCAGCAGCTTACAACAGGAAAACACTGAAGCTTTCTTT. Its translation: CASSLQQENTEAFF.

As to this clone: One end of the junction does not line up with germline, which may come from a read error. The chain couples TRBV7-7 to TRBJ2-5, with D possibly being TRBD2 (6 bases). The CDR3 contains 14 residues. Germline CDR1 and CDR2: SSHAT and FNYEAQ (reference sequence). CDR3 protein: CASSLRGRGETQYF. The CDR3 DNA is TGTGCTAGCAGCTTAAGGGGCCGGGGGGAGACCCAGTACTTC.

The chain links TRBV28 to TRBJ1-5, with D possibly being TRBD1 (5 bases). The CDR3 is 15 amino acids. Germline V gives CDR1 MDHEN, CDR2 SYDVKM. Trimming removed 6 bases at V and 2 bases at J, with 14 bases between. CDR3 bases: TGTGCCAGCAGCCCGGGGGGGGGAGGCAATCAGCCCCAGCATTTT. This gives the protein CASSPGGGGNQPQHF.

This chain links TRBV10-3 with TRBJ2-7; tentative D call: TRBD2 (6 bases). This CDR3 comprises 13 residues. Trimming stripped 9 bases from V and 0 bases from J, with 12 bases between. CDR1 and CDR2 (germline): ENHRY, SYGVKD. CDR3 loop: CAMRNGGSYEQYF. CDR3 nucleotide sequence: TGTGCCATGAGGAACGGGGGCTCCTACGAGCAGTACTTC.

J is TRBJ1-4 and V is TRBV5-6; 8 nucleotides agree with TRBD1. Trimming at V came to 6 bases and at J to 7 bases, leaving 11 bases not matched to a gene. This CDR3 has 15 amino acids. Germline CDR1 is SGHDT and CDR2 is YYEEEE. The CDR3: CASTLYTGGGEKLFF. CDR3 coding DNA: TGTGCCAGCACCTTATACACAGGGGGAGGTGAAAAACTGTTTTTT.

The rearrangement links TRBV5-1 to TRBJ2-7; possible D gene TRBD1, 6 bases. The germline V and J ends were trimmed by 4 bases and 4 bases, with 15 bases remaining between them. CDR3 length: 14 residues. In germline, CDR1 is SGHRS, CDR2 YFSETQ. The CDR3 sequence is CASSTTGKTYEQYF. The CDR3 DNA reads as TGCGCCAGCAGCACTACAGGGAAAACGTACGAGCAGTACTTC.

The V gene is TRBV27, the J gene TRBJ2-7; 7 bases align to TRBD1. The junction had 11 bases not matched to a gene; V was cut back by 6 bases and J by 3 bases. Germline V gives CDR1 MNHEY, CDR2 SMNVEV (reference sequence). The CDR3 length is 15 residues. The CDR3 bases are TGTGCCAGCAGACGGACAGGAAGGGTCCTCTACGAGCAGTACTTC. It translates to CASRRTGRVLYEQYF.

The chain couples TRBV5-5 to TRBJ2-3; TRBD2 agrees at 9 bases. The germline V gene encodes CDR1 SGHKS and CDR2 YYEKEE (reference sequence). The CDR3 is made up of 15 amino acids. V trimming: 4 bases; J trimming: 3 bases; junction bases outside the gene matches: 6. The CDR3 protein is CASSLQREVTDTQYF. The CDR3 nucleotides read TGTGCCAGCAGCCTTCAGCGGGAGGTGACAGATACGCAGTATTTT. Complete variable domain (other parts from reference TRBV5-5 and TRBJ2-3): DAGVTQSPTHLIKTRGQQVTLRCSPISGHKSVSWYQQVLGQGPQFIFQYYEKEERGRGNFPDRFSARQFPNYSSELNVNALLLGDSALYLCASSLQREVTDTQYFGPGTRLTVL.

The chain is built from TRBV10-1 and TRBJ1-1, with D unresolved. The CDR3 consists of 13 residues. The V and J ends lost 4 bases and 1 base respectively, with 7 bases between them. Germline assignment: CDR1 WNHNN and CDR2 SYGVQD (reference sequence). The CDR3 here is CASSGAANTEAFF. CDR3 DNA: TGCGCCAGCAGTGGTGCGGCGAACACTGAAGCTTTCTTT.

The chain uses TRBV4-2 and TRBJ1-1; D is uncertain. The V gene's germline CDR1 is LGHNA and CDR2 YNFKEQ. The CDR3 length is 15 residues. V shed 2 bases and J shed 2 bases, with 12 bases lying between them. The CDR3 is CASSQYSTINTEAFF. CDR3 in DNA: TGTGCCAGCAGCCAATACTCGACTATAAACACTGAAGCTTTCTTT.

The V call is TRBV28, the J call TRBJ2-2; 8 bases align to TRBD1. This CDR3 comprises 13 residues. Germline V lookup: CDR1 MDHEN, CDR2 SYDVKM. CDR3 bases: TGTGCAGCACAGGGGGCGAACACCGGGGAGCTGTTTTTT. Its protein is CAAQGANTGELFF.

The chain employs TRBV7-9 and TRBJ2-3; 13 bases are a match to TRBD2. The CDR3 totals 16 residues. The trim removed 4 bases at V and 4 bases at J, leaving 5 bases unmatched. The germline gives CDR1 SEHNR, CDR2 FQNEAQ (reference sequence). CDR3 coding DNA: TGTGCCAGCAGCTCTCGACTAGCGGGGGGTCCAGATACGCAGTATTTT. Its translation: CASSSRLAGGPDTQYF.

The chain uses TRBV15 and TRBJ2-1; 8 nucleotides align to TRBD2. The CDR3 runs to 14 residues. Germline CDR1 reads LNHNV; CDR2 reads YYDKDF (reference sequence). The V segment lost 3 bases and the J segment 8 bases; nucleotides outside the gene matches: 6. The DNA of the CDR3 is TGTGCCACCAGCAGCAAAATGACTAGCGATGAGCAGTTCTTC. It codes for CATSSKMTSDEQFF.